This T cell receptor beta chain was sequenced during a study of cytomegalovirus exposure and HLA in healthy donors. Germline CDR1 is SGHVS and CDR2 is FQNEAQ. Trimming removed 3 bases from V and 2 bases from J; junction bases left unmatched: 5. This CDR3 comprises 16 residues. 13 Jbeta primers and 60 Vbeta primers were used for the PCR. Assay: immunoSEQ multiplex PCR; the TCRdb copy retains only in-frame clones and omits some. The repertoire consists of approximately 150,000 clones, with 77% occurring once and the leading ten covering approximately 1.5%. This TCR derives from a woman aged 25-40 years in good health and CMV-seropositive. The chain employs TRBV7-8 and TRBJ2-3, with 10 bases that match TRBD2. Sequenced material: PBMCs. As DNA, the CDR3 is TGTGCCAGCAGCTTGTCTAGCGGGAGCCCCACAGATACGCAGTATTTT. Translated, it gives CASSLSSGSPTDTQYF.